The 25 T cell receptor beta chains given below trace back to one sample, sequenced in a study of cytomegalovirus exposure and HLA in healthy donors. The primer mix had 60 Vbeta and 13 Jbeta primers. Clones were read by immunoSEQ multiplex PCR, and TCRdb kept only the in-frame ones, dropping some. The data hold about 140,000 clones, with 55% to 80% observed a single time. Sequencing input: PBMCs. The receptors here all came from a woman aged 40 to 50 in good health and CMV-seronegative.

This clone was counted a few times. CDR3 region: CASSSYNQPQHF. The CDR3 DNA reads as TGTGCCAGCAGTTCCTACAATCAGCCCCAGCATTTT. This rearrangement joins TRBV6-6 to TRBJ1-5; no reliable D call. Trimming took 4 bases from V and 3 from J, leaving 4 bases between them. Germline loops: CDR1 MNHNY, CDR2 SVGAGI (reference sequence). The CDR3 is 12 residues long.

This clone was found a few times. This sequence joins TRBV5-4 and TRBJ1-2; maybe TRBD1 (6 bases). The germline CDR1 and CDR2 sequences are SGHNT and YYREEE (reference sequence). CDR3 length: 19 amino acids. With 4 bases removed from V and 3 bases from J, the gap between germline ends came to 28 bases. CDR3: CASSTRWTLSTGQHYGYTF. DNA for the CDR3: TGTGCCAGCAGCACCCGATGGACCCTTTCTACCGGACAGCACTATGGCTACACCTTC.

The rearrangement joins TRBV27 to TRBJ1-4; D is ambiguous. Germline V gene lookup returns CDR1 MNHEY and CDR2 SMNVEV (reference sequence). Trimming removed 0 bases from V and 14 bases from J, with 13 bases in between. The CDR3 has 13 amino acids. The CDR3 DNA follows: TGTGCCAGCAGTTTATCGATGGGAGGCACGCTGTTTTTT. Its protein product is CASSLSMGGTLFF. The entire variable domain, with the rest obtained from reference TRBV27 and TRBJ1-4, is as follows: EAQVTQNPRYLITVTGKKLTVTCSQNMNHEYMSWYRQDPGLGLRQIYYSMNVEVTDKGDVPEGYKVSRKEKRNFPLILESPSPNQTSLYFCASSLSMGGTLFFGSGTQLSVL.

V is TRBV2 and J is TRBJ2-1; TRBD2 aligns across 8 bases. CDR3 size: 16 residues. Germline trimming cut 9 bases from V and 6 bases from J; bases unmatched to any gene: 16. Per the germline V gene, CDR1 is SNHLY and CDR2 is FYNNEI. The CDR3 DNA reads as TGTGCCAGGTCCTCCGGGGGGGCGCAAAGAATCAATGAGCAGTTCTTC. It translates to CARSSGGAQRINEQFF.

The CDR3 coding sequence is TGTGCCAGCAGCTTAATTATGATCGGGTCCTCTGGCTACACCTTC. As protein: CASSLIMIGSSGYTF. The V gene is TRBV7-9, the J gene TRBJ1-2; D is ambiguous. With 2 bases removed from V and 7 bases from J, the gap between germline ends came to 17 bases. The germline V gene encodes CDR1 SEHNR and CDR2 FQNEAQ (reference sequence). This CDR3 is built from 15 residues.

The J gene is TRBJ2-3, the V gene TRBV4-3; possibly TRBD2 for D (5 bases). CDR1 is LGHNA, CDR2 YSLEER, per germline. This CDR3 has 18 residues. V was cut by 3 bases and J by 0 bases, with 19 bases left in between. CDR3 in DNA: TGCGCCAGCAGCCAGGAGATCGAGGGATCAACTAGCACAGATACGCAGTATTTT. Translating gives CASSQEIEGSTSTDTQYF.

V is TRBV19 and J is TRBJ1-1; D unclear. The CDR3 totals 16 residues. V was shortened by 5 bases and J by 5 bases, with 21 bases between the two germline ends. Germline V gene data show CDR1 as LNHDA and CDR2 as SQIVND (reference sequence). The CDR3 loop is CASSFTEGRGRTEAFF. In DNA form, the CDR3 reads TGTGCCAGTAGTTTTACTGAGGGCAGAGGACGGACTGAAGCTTTCTTT.

J is TRBJ1-1 and V is TRBV4-2; the D gene is possibly TRBD1 (6 bases). In germline, CDR1 is LGHNA, CDR2 YNFKEQ. The CDR3 spans 12 residues. Trimming removed 4 bases at V and 6 bases at J, with 9 bases between. The CDR3 sequence: CASSPQGSEAFF. The CDR3, as DNA: TGTGCCAGCAGCCCACAGGGTTCTGAAGCTTTCTTT.

This chain connects TRBV28 to TRBJ1-1; D gene unclear. V dropped 6 bases and J dropped 4 bases, with 6 bases sitting between them. The CDR3 is 11 residues long. Germline-derived CDR1 and CDR2 are MDHEN and SYDVKM. The DNA of the CDR3 is TGTGCCAGCAGGTCCGGCACTGAAGCTTTCTTT. This sequence encodes CASRSGTEAFF.

In this sample, this clone turned up once. This rearrangement joins TRBV6-1 to TRBJ1-6; D is uncertain. Per the germline V gene, CDR1 is MNHNS and CDR2 is SASEGT. The CDR3 covers 13 residues. Trimming pared 0 bases from V and 8 bases from J, leaving 5 bases between. The CDR3, as DNA: TGTGCCAGCAGTGAAGCCGGTGATTCACCCCTCCACTTT. Its protein product is CASSEAGDSPLHF.

The chain uses TRBV6-1 and TRBJ1-2, with TRBD1 matching over 7 bases. The CDR3 loop spans 14 amino acids. The junction had 5 bases not matched to a gene; V was cut back by 4 bases and J by 3 bases. Germline values: CDR1 MNHNS, CDR2 SASEGT. As DNA, the CDR3 is TGTGCCAGCAGTGTTAGGGGGCGAGACTATGGCTACACCTTC. This gives the protein CASSVRGRDYGYTF.

The chain is built from TRBV27 and TRBJ2-7; 16 bases agree with TRBD2. V trimming: 4 bases; J trimming: 6 bases; junction bases outside the gene matches: 6. Germline V gene sequence: CDR1 MNHEY, CDR2 SMNVEV (reference sequence). The CDR3 runs 16 residues. In nucleotides, the CDR3 is TGTGCCAGCAGTTCGGGGACTAGCGGGGGGGCCCGCGAGCAGTACGTC. Protein: CASSSGTSGGAREQYV.

In DNA, the CDR3 is TGTGCCAGCAGCGCGACAGGGCACACCGGGGAGCTGTTTTTT. Protein sequence: CASSATGHTGELFF. This rearrangement joins TRBV6-6 to TRBJ2-2, with TRBD1 identical over 7 bases. After removal of 6 bases from V and 3 bases from J, the junction contained 4 bases not matched to a gene. The length of the CDR3 is 14 residues. CDR1 and CDR2 from the germline V gene are MNHNY and SVGAGI (reference sequence).

This clone was detected only once. The gene calls are TRBV25-1 and TRBJ1-1, with 9 positions matching TRBD1. The CDR3 has 11 residues. Germline CDR1 reads MGHDK; CDR2 reads SYGVNS. V lost 4 bases to trimming and J lost 11 bases; unmatched junction nucleotides: 2. CDR3 DNA sequence: TGTGCCAGCAGTGTAACAGGGGGCGCTTTCTTT. Protein product: CASSVTGGAFF.

This clone was seen only a few times. V gene TRBV5-1 combines with J gene TRBJ2-5, with 11 nucleotides matching TRBD1. The CDR3 spans 15 residues. The V and J ends lost 4 bases and 5 bases, in that order; junction bases with no gene match: 7. Germline values: CDR1 SGHRS, CDR2 YFSETQ. The CDR3 DNA sequence: TGCGCCAGCAGCACCGGGACAGGGGGTTGGGAGACCCAGTACTTC. Encoded protein: CASSTGTGGWETQYF. The whole variable domain, filled in from reference TRBV5-1 and TRBJ2-5, reads KAGVTQTPRYLIKTRGQQVTLSCSPISGHRSVSWYQQTPGQGLQFLFEYFSETQRNKGNFPGRFSGRQFSNSRSEMNVSTLELGDSALYLCASSTGTGGWETQYFGPGTRLLVL.

V and J are TRBV28 and TRBJ1-3; a weak D match, TRBD1 (6 bases). Germline values: CDR1 MDHEN, CDR2 SYDVKM. Between the trimmed V and J ends, which lost 4 bases and 0 bases, there was a span of 19 bases. The CDR3 is 18 residues long. CDR3 sequence: CASSSRQARGVSGNTIYF. The CDR3 region has the DNA TGTGCCAGCAGTTCCCGACAGGCTCGGGGCGTCTCTGGAAACACCATATATTTT.

V usage is TRBV27 and J usage is TRBJ1-5, with D possibly matching TRBD1 (5 bases). Germline V gives CDR1 MNHEY, CDR2 SMNVEV (reference sequence). V gave up 5 bases and J gave up 0 bases, with 11 bases separating them. CDR3 length: 15 amino acids. CDR3 bases: TGTGCCAGCAGTACGACAGCTTATAGCAATCAGCCCCAGCATTTT. It codes for CASSTTAYSNQPQHF.

This chain joins TRBV6-1 and TRBJ1-6; maybe TRBD1 (5 bases). Trimming shortened V by 4 bases and J by 5 bases, and 12 bases separated the two germline ends. CDR1 is MNHNS, CDR2 SASEGT, per germline. The CDR3 contains 15 residues. The CDR3 sequence is CASSAGLSNNSPLHF. The CDR3 DNA is TGTGCCAGCAGTGCAGGGTTATCGAATAATTCACCCCTCCACTTT.

The chain joins TRBV10-2 to TRBJ1-1, with 9 bases matching TRBD1. CDR3 length: 14 residues. The V segment lost 8 bases and the J segment 8 bases; nucleotides outside the gene matches: 12. CDR1 and CDR2 from the germline V gene are WSHSY and SAAADI. The DNA of the CDR3 is TGCGCCAGCTGCATTAAGACAGGGGGGTTAGAAGCTTTCTTT. This translates into CASCIKTGGLEAFF.

CDR3 nucleotide sequence: TGCGCCAGCAGCGATATAGGGCAGGGGGCTCTTTGGGACTATGGCTACACCTTC. Encoded protein: CASSDIGQGALWDYGYTF. The chain recombines TRBV5-1 with TRBJ1-2; 8 bases align to TRBD1. Per the germline V gene, CDR1 is SGHRS and CDR2 is YFSETQ. The CDR3 spans 18 residues. J lost 3 bases, V lost 4 bases, and 17 bases had no gene match.

Note on this clone: Other DNA sequences in this specimen translate into the identical CDR3. The CDR3 DNA reads TGCGCCAGCAGCTTGGACAGCGGGGGCTACAATGAGCAGTTCTTC. Translating it yields CASSLDSGGYNEQFF. This chain uses TRBV5-1 with TRBJ2-1, with 8 bases aligning to TRBD2. The CDR3 is 15 amino acids. Germline values: CDR1 SGHRS, CDR2 YFSETQ. Trimming at V came to 0 bases and at J to 3 bases, leaving 2 bases not matched to a gene.

This chain joins TRBV4-1 and TRBJ2-7, with TRBD1 matching over 9 bases. This CDR3 spans 16 amino acids. V shed 1 base and J 3 bases; nucleotides not matched to a gene: 7. Germline V CDR1 and CDR2: MGHRA, YSYEKL. The CDR3 region is CASSQGSPGQGYEQYF. CDR3 nucleotide sequence: TGCGCCAGCAGCCAAGGGTCACCGGGACAGGGCTACGAGCAGTACTTC.

This clone came up a few times. The chain has TRBV4-3 and TRBJ2-5, with TRBD1 matching over 7 bases. CDR3 length: 16 amino acids. CDR1 LGHNA and CDR2 YSLEER come from the germline V gene. The V segment lost 0 bases and the J segment 4 bases; nucleotides outside the gene matches: 8. The CDR3 nucleotides are TGCGCCAGCAGCCAAGACTACGGGACAGTCGTAGAGACCCAGTACTTC. Residues: CASSQDYGTVVETQYF.

The chain has TRBV7-6 and TRBJ2-2; TRBD2 aligns across 11 bases. The CDR3 is 16 amino acids. CDR1 and CDR2 from the germline V gene are SGHVS and FNYEAQ. The junction had 5 bases not matched to a gene; V was cut back by 6 bases and J by 2 bases. The CDR3 DNA sequence: TGTGCCAGCAGTCCACTAGCGGGGGCCAACACCGGGGAGCTGTTTTTT. The encoded protein is CASSPLAGANTGELFF.

This chain connects TRBV10-3 to TRBJ2-6, with a tentative D call TRBD2 (5 bases). This CDR3 comprises 16 residues. In germline, CDR1 is ENHRY, CDR2 SYGVKD. V was shortened by 6 bases and J by 0 bases, with 12 bases between the two germline ends. The CDR3 coding sequence is TGTGCCATCAGCTCGGGATCCGACTCTGGGGCCAACGTCCTGACTTTC. Translation: CAISSGSDSGANVLTF.